The T cell receptor (beta chain) under discussion was sequenced for a study of blood T cells in healthy people across ages. A second PCR, run for about 7 to 11 cycles, used a sample-barcoded 5' primer plus a J-beta primer mix. TCRdb re-derived calls from the 5' RACE reads in MiXCR, one entry per CDR3 protein. This sample yields 2 million or so distinct CDR3 sequences, of which around half are seen a single time; about 2.1% belongs to the top ten. The length of the CDR3 is 15 residues. CDR1 and CDR2 from the germline V gene are SNHLY and FYNNEI. Between the trimmed V and J ends, which lost 0 bases and 10 bases, there was a span of 15 bases.

Sequencing input: blood. The rearrangement links TRBV2 to TRBJ1-4; TRBD1 might be the D (6 bases). The TCR sequence derives from a woman aged 40 to 55 in good health. CDR3 loop: CASSEAGTGARKLFF. The CDR3 DNA reads as TGTGCCAGCAGTGAAGCGGGGACGGGGGCTAGAAAACTGTTTTTT.